These T cell receptor beta chains were read from a single sample in a study of blood T cells in healthy people across ages. TCRdb processed the 5' RACE reads anew with MiXCR; each CDR3 protein has one entry. Of approximately 810,000 distinct CDR3 sequences listed, 35% to 40% are singletons. Sequencing was carried out using blood. Receptors were obtained from a man aged 18 to 29 in good health. The CDR3 runs from the conserved cysteine through the conserved F or W. The order of the fields is V gene, D gene, clone size, J gene, CDR3 DNA, CDR3 protein. The D gene is left open where the match is weak. Expanded clones get a size class; other rows say once, few or many, or leave the size out.

v_call: TRBV12-3/TRBV12-4; d_call: TRBD2; clone_size: -; j_call: TRBJ2-1; cdr3_nt: TGTGCCAGCAGGAGGAGGGAGGGCGGGTTCAATGAGCAGTTCTTC; cdr3_aa: CASRRREGGFNEQFF
v_call: TRBV6-5; d_call: -; clone_size: few; j_call: TRBJ1-1; cdr3_nt: TGTGCCAGCAGTTACCCCCCTAGACACCACCACACTGAAGCTTTCTTT; cdr3_aa: CASSYPPRHHHTEAFF
v_call: TRBV30; d_call: -; clone_size: -; j_call: TRBJ2-7; cdr3_nt: TGTGCCTGGAACCATCCGGGGCCCAGCGAGCAGTACTTC; cdr3_aa: CAWNHPGPSEQYF
v_call: TRBV7-2; d_call: -; clone_size: few; j_call: TRBJ1-5; cdr3_nt: TGTGCCAGCAGCTTAGGGCAGAGGGGCGATCAGCCCCAGCATTTT; cdr3_aa: CASSLGQRGDQPQHF
v_call: TRBV3-1; d_call: -; clone_size: few; j_call: TRBJ1-2; cdr3_nt: TGTGCCAGCAGCCAGGGATGGGCCCAAGGCTACACCTTC; cdr3_aa: CASSQGWAQGYTF
v_call: TRBV6-1; d_call: -; clone_size: few; j_call: TRBJ2-7; cdr3_nt: TGTGCCAGCAGTGAATCCCCGGCAGGGGTTTCCTACGAGCAGTACTTC; cdr3_aa: CASSESPAGVSYEQYF
v_call: TRBV20-1; d_call: -; clone_size: -; j_call: TRBJ1-1; cdr3_nt: TGCAGTGCTAGACTTGGGGATGTGATTTGGACTGAAGCTTTCTTT; cdr3_aa: CSARLGDVIWTEAFF
v_call: TRBV12-3/TRBV12-4; d_call: -; clone_size: -; j_call: TRBJ2-2; cdr3_nt: TGTGCCAGCAGTTTAGGGTATTCAGGCGCCGGGGAGCTGTTTTTT; cdr3_aa: CASSLGYSGAGELFF
v_call: TRBV11-1; d_call: -; clone_size: -; j_call: TRBJ2-7; cdr3_nt: TGTGCCAGCAGCTTAGGCAGGGAATTCCGCTACGAGCAGTACTTC; cdr3_aa: CASSLGREFRYEQYF
v_call: TRBV9; d_call: -; clone_size: -; j_call: TRBJ2-5; cdr3_nt: TGTACCAGCAGCGGTACAGGGTTCCAAGAGACCCAGTACTTC; cdr3_aa: CTSSGTGFQETQYF
v_call: TRBV14; d_call: -; clone_size: many; j_call: TRBJ2-3; cdr3_nt: TGTGCCAGCAGCCAAGGTGTGACGACAGATACGCAGTATTTT; cdr3_aa: CASSQGVTTDTQYF
v_call: TRBV4-3; d_call: -; clone_size: -; j_call: TRBJ2-3; cdr3_nt: TGCGCCAGCAGCCGACGTGGACGAAGCACAGATACGCAGTATTTT; cdr3_aa: CASSRRGRSTDTQYF
v_call: TRBV4-3; d_call: -; clone_size: few; j_call: TRBJ1-6; cdr3_nt: TGCGCCAGCAGCTCAGAAGGGAGTGATTCACCCCTCCACTTT; cdr3_aa: CASSSEGSDSPLHF
v_call: TRBV27; d_call: -; clone_size: once; j_call: TRBJ1-4; cdr3_nt: TGTGCCAGCAGTTTAAGGGCCCAGGGGCTTTTTGAAAAACTGTTTTTT; cdr3_aa: CASSLRAQGLFEKLFF
v_call: TRBV6-1; d_call: -; clone_size: few; j_call: TRBJ2-1; cdr3_nt: TGTGCCAGCAGTGACCCGAGCTCCTACAATGAGCAGTTCTTC; cdr3_aa: CASSDPSSYNEQFF
v_call: TRBV6-6; d_call: TRBD1; clone_size: -; j_call: TRBJ1-1; cdr3_nt: TGTGCCAGCAGTTATTCGAGACAGGGGGCGCGTAACACTGAAGCTTTCTTT; cdr3_aa: CASSYSRQGARNTEAFF
v_call: TRBV6-5; d_call: -; clone_size: many; j_call: TRBJ2-1; cdr3_nt: TGTGCCAGCAGTTTCTCAGGGTCCTACAATGAGCAGTTCTTC; cdr3_aa: CASSFSGSYNEQFF
v_call: TRBV4-1; d_call: TRBD1; clone_size: -; j_call: TRBJ1-3; cdr3_nt: TGCGCCAGCAGCCAGGGTGACAGGGTCGGAAACACCATATATTTT; cdr3_aa: CASSQGDRVGNTIYF
v_call: TRBV20-1; d_call: TRBD1; clone_size: few; j_call: TRBJ1-5; cdr3_nt: TGCAGTGCTAGACCGACAGGGGTGCAGCCCCAGCATTTT; cdr3_aa: CSARPTGVQPQHF
v_call: TRBV12-3/TRBV12-4; d_call: -; clone_size: -; j_call: TRBJ2-2; cdr3_nt: TGTGCCAGCAGTTTCTCCGGGGGAAGATCCGCCGGGGAGCTGTTTTTT; cdr3_aa: CASSFSGGRSAGELFF
v_call: TRBV29-1; d_call: -; clone_size: -; j_call: TRBJ1-3; cdr3_nt: TGCAGCGTTGAACTCCGTGGAAACACCATATATTTT; cdr3_aa: CSVELRGNTIYF
v_call: TRBV30; d_call: TRBD1; clone_size: -; j_call: TRBJ1-6; cdr3_nt: TGTGCCTGGAGCCCGACAGGGGTAGGCTCACCCCTCCACTTT; cdr3_aa: CAWSPTGVGSPLHF
v_call: TRBV7-2; d_call: TRBD2; clone_size: -; j_call: TRBJ2-1; cdr3_nt: TGTGCCAGCAGCTCTGGGGGGGGGTTTGAGTTCTTC; cdr3_aa: CASSSGGGFEFF
v_call: TRBV7-9; d_call: TRBD1; clone_size: few; j_call: TRBJ1-2; cdr3_nt: TGTGCCAGCAGCCCTCGGACAGGGGGGGCCTATGGCTACACCTTC; cdr3_aa: CASSPRTGGAYGYTF
v_call: TRBV2; d_call: -; clone_size: -; j_call: TRBJ2-3; cdr3_nt: TGTGCCAGCAGTGAAGGGTGGTCAGGTCACACAGATACGCAGTATTTT; cdr3_aa: CASSEGWSGHTDTQYF
v_call: TRBV7-2; d_call: -; clone_size: few; j_call: TRBJ2-3; cdr3_nt: TGTGCCAGCAGTGGGGCCCCGGATACGCAGTATTTT; cdr3_aa: CASSGAPDTQYF
v_call: TRBV7-8; d_call: -; clone_size: few; j_call: TRBJ1-1; cdr3_nt: TGTGCCAGCAGCTTAGCCGCGGTGGGCTACACTGAAGCTTTCTTT; cdr3_aa: CASSLAAVGYTEAFF
v_call: TRBV10-3; d_call: TRBD1; clone_size: few; j_call: TRBJ2-4; cdr3_nt: TGTGCCATTCGCCCGGGACAGCACCAAAACATTCAGTACTTC; cdr3_aa: CAIRPGQHQNIQYF
v_call: TRBV20-1; d_call: -; clone_size: once; j_call: TRBJ1-5; cdr3_nt: TGCAGTGCTAGATTTTCCGGGGGGGCCCAAAATCAGCCCCAGCATTTT; cdr3_aa: CSARFSGGAQNQPQHF
v_call: TRBV27; d_call: -; clone_size: -; j_call: TRBJ1-4; cdr3_nt: TGTGCCAGCAGTTCGAGGGGGGGTGGTGAAAAACTGTTTTTT; cdr3_aa: CASSSRGGGEKLFF
v_call: TRBV6-5; d_call: -; clone_size: -; j_call: TRBJ1-5; cdr3_nt: TGTGCCAGCAGTTACTCGATGGCAGTTGGTCAGCCCCAGCATTTT; cdr3_aa: CASSYSMAVGQPQHF
v_call: TRBV9; d_call: TRBD1; clone_size: -; j_call: TRBJ2-3; cdr3_nt: TGTGCCAGCAGCCCAATAGGGGGCTCGCAGGCCGGAATCTATACGCAGTATTTT; cdr3_aa: CASSPIGGSQAGIYTQYF
v_call: TRBV7-2; d_call: TRBD2; clone_size: few; j_call: TRBJ2-7; cdr3_nt: TGTGCCAGCAGCTCCCGACTAGCGGGTTTCACTTACAATGAGCAGTACTTC; cdr3_aa: CASSSRLAGFTYNEQYF
v_call: TRBV7-2; d_call: -; clone_size: few; j_call: TRBJ1-1; cdr3_nt: TGTGCCAGCCGGGTGAAGGGGGTCACTGAAGCTTTCTTT; cdr3_aa: CASRVKGVTEAFF
v_call: TRBV9; d_call: -; clone_size: many; j_call: TRBJ2-3; cdr3_nt: TGTGCCAGCAGCGGGGTAGGGACAGATACGCAGTATTTT; cdr3_aa: CASSGVGTDTQYF
v_call: TRBV2; d_call: -; clone_size: few; j_call: TRBJ1-5; cdr3_nt: TGTGCCAGCAGTAAAGGGACCTCCAATCAGCCCCAGCATTTT; cdr3_aa: CASSKGTSNQPQHF
v_call: TRBV4-3; d_call: -; clone_size: many; j_call: TRBJ2-7; cdr3_nt: TGCGCCAGCAGCCAAGGTACAGGGATCTACGAGCAGTACTTC; cdr3_aa: CASSQGTGIYEQYF
v_call: TRBV20-1; d_call: -; clone_size: few; j_call: TRBJ2-3; cdr3_nt: TGCAGTGCTAGAGAGCCGACTAATTTGGATACGCAGTATTTT; cdr3_aa: CSAREPTNLDTQYF
v_call: TRBV12-3/TRBV12-4; d_call: -; clone_size: many; j_call: TRBJ1-2; cdr3_nt: TGTGCCAGCAGTTCCGGGAACTATGGCTACACCTTC; cdr3_aa: CASSSGNYGYTF
v_call: TRBV7-3; d_call: TRBD1; clone_size: few; j_call: TRBJ2-3; cdr3_nt: TGTGCCAGCAGCTTAGGGACAGGTAAAATCGGCACAGATACGCGGTATTTT; cdr3_aa: CASSLGTGKIGTDTRYF
v_call: TRBV10-3; d_call: -; clone_size: -; j_call: TRBJ1-2; cdr3_nt: TGTGCCGTCACTGCGACAGGAGAGAACTATGGCTACACCTTC; cdr3_aa: CAVTATGENYGYTF
v_call: TRBV10-3; d_call: TRBD1; clone_size: few; j_call: TRBJ1-2; cdr3_nt: TGTGCCATCAGGGCACAGGGGAACTATGGCTACACCTTC; cdr3_aa: CAIRAQGNYGYTF
v_call: TRBV7-2; d_call: -; clone_size: -; j_call: TRBJ2-3; cdr3_nt: TGTGCCAGCAGCTTAGTCGGGGGGCGTCCAGATACGCAGTATTTT; cdr3_aa: CASSLVGGRPDTQYF
v_call: TRBV5-1; d_call: -; clone_size: -; j_call: TRBJ2-3; cdr3_nt: TGCGCCAGCAGCTTCAAGGGTTCCCTCACAGATACGCAGTATTTT; cdr3_aa: CASSFKGSLTDTQYF
v_call: TRBV20-1; d_call: -; clone_size: -; j_call: TRBJ2-1; cdr3_nt: TGCAGTGCCCAGGCGGGGGCTACCTACAATGAGCAGTTCTTC; cdr3_aa: CSAQAGATYNEQFF
v_call: TRBV6-5; d_call: -; clone_size: -; j_call: TRBJ1-1; cdr3_nt: TGTGCCAGCAGTTACTCGACTGGGGCGAACACTGAAGCTTTCTTT; cdr3_aa: CASSYSTGANTEAFF
v_call: TRBV20-1; d_call: -; clone_size: -; j_call: TRBJ2-7; cdr3_nt: TGCAGTGCTAACTGGGACCAGATTAATGAGCAGTACTTC; cdr3_aa: CSANWDQINEQYF
v_call: TRBV7-2; d_call: -; clone_size: once; j_call: TRBJ2-7; cdr3_nt: TGTGCCAGCAGCTTTTCCGCACAGGGTGACGAGCAGTACTTC; cdr3_aa: CASSFSAQGDEQYF
v_call: TRBV3-1; d_call: -; clone_size: -; j_call: TRBJ2-5; cdr3_nt: TGTGCCAGCAGCCATTTCATAGCGGACCAAGAGACCCAGTACTTC; cdr3_aa: CASSHFIADQETQYF
v_call: TRBV5-1; d_call: -; clone_size: -; j_call: TRBJ2-4; cdr3_nt: TGCGCCAGCAGCCCTGGGACCGCTCACAAGCAGTACTTC; cdr3_aa: CASSPGTAHKQYF
v_call: TRBV29-1; d_call: TRBD2; clone_size: -; j_call: TRBJ2-3; cdr3_nt: TGCAGCGTTGAGGGACTAGCGGGGACAGATACGCAGTATTTT; cdr3_aa: CSVEGLAGTDTQYF
v_call: TRBV10-3; d_call: TRBD2; clone_size: once; j_call: TRBJ2-1; cdr3_nt: TGTGCCATCTCCACCCTAGCGGGAGACAATGAGCAGTTCTTC; cdr3_aa: CAISTLAGDNEQFF
v_call: TRBV7-2; d_call: TRBD1; clone_size: -; j_call: TRBJ2-1; cdr3_nt: TGTGCCAGCAGCCCCAGGACAGGGGATCTGTACAATGAGCAGTTCTTC; cdr3_aa: CASSPRTGDLYNEQFF
v_call: TRBV4-3; d_call: TRBD1; clone_size: few; j_call: TRBJ1-2; cdr3_nt: TGCGCCAGCAGCCAAACGGGACAGGGGACCTATGGCTACACCTTC; cdr3_aa: CASSQTGQGTYGYTF
v_call: TRBV7-2; d_call: -; clone_size: -; j_call: TRBJ2-2; cdr3_nt: TGTGCCAGCAGTTCCCCCCCGCACACCGGGGAGCTGTTTTTT; cdr3_aa: CASSSPPHTGELFF